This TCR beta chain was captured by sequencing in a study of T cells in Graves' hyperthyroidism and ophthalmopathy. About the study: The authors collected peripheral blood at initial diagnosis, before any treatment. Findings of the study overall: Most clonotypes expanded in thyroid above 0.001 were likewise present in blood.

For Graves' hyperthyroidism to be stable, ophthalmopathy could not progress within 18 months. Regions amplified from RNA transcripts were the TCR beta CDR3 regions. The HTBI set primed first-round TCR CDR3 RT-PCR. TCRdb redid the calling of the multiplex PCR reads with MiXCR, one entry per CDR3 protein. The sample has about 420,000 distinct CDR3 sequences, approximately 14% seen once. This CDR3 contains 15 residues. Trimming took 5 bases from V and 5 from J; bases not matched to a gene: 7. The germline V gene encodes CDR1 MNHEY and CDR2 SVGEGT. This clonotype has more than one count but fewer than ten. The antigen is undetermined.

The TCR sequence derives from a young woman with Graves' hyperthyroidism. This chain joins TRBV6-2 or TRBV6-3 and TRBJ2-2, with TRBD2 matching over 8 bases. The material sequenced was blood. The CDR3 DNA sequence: TGTGCCAGCAGTAGCGGGGGAACCGGGACCGGGGAGCTGTTTTTT. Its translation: CASSSGGTGTGELFF.